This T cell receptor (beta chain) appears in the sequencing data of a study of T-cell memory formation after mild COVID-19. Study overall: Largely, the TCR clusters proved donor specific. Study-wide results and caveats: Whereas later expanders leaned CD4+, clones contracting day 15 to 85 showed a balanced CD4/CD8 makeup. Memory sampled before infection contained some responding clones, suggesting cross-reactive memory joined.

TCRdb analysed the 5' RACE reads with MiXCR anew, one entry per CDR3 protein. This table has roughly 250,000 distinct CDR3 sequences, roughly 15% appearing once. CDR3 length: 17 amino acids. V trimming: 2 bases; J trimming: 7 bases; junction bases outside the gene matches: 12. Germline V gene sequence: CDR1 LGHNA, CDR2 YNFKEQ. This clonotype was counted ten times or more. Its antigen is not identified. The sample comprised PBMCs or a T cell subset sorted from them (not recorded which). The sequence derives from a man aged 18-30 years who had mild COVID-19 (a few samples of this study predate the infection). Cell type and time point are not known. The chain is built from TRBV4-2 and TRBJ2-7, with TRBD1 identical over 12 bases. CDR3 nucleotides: TGTGCCAGCAGCCAACTAATCCGGGACAGGGGGCGGAGGGAGCAGTACTTC. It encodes CASSQLIRDRGRREQYF.